This record concerns one T cell receptor (beta chain) sequence. The antigen it binds to is not known. The sample holds no much larger clone one base away, and base qualities are not on file. The data originate from a study of T cell responses to AZD1222 COVID-19 vaccine (dated by TCRdb to the early 2020s). A note on the overall study: TCR sequencing covered 230 or so trial participants: 200 to 220 given two doses of AZD1222 and 26 given two doses of MenACWY control vaccine. Trial participants were enrolled by age into 18-55, 56-69 and 70-plus year subgroups, with approximately 150, 28 and 58 TCR-sequenced participants respectively. Broader findings and caveats from the paper: Epitopes outside the regions mutated in the B.1.351 and B.1.1.7 variants were reportedly recognized by nearly half of the unique spike-specific TCRs. Conclusions about previously exposed vaccinees were limited because only 6 or 7 AZD1222 recipients were SARS-CoV-2 seropositive at baseline. In the small 56-69-year group, the increase in depth fell short of significance, most likely because of low power. No day 14 peak-response samples were available, so repertoires were characterized only after the peak T cell response. Participants were mostly white British, with more females than males. The authors suggested clonal diversity may have been underestimated. CD4 TCRs associated with the vaccine covered the entire spike protein, and the dominant responses were in regions 160-218 and 743-854. After two AZD1222 doses, spike-specific TCR breadth and depth were significantly higher than at day 0 and than in MenACWY recipients.

The CDR3 regions of human TCRbeta chains were analyzed by immunosequencing. Regarding the original processing steps: Repertoire TCRs were matched against a reference library of SARS-CoV-2-specific TCRs generated with the MIRA antigen-specificity platform. Breadth meant the fraction of unique TCRs that were SARS-CoV-2-associated, whereas depth meant the fraction of total T cells that were SARS-CoV-2-associated. Using the MIRA data, each spike-specific TCR was mapped to the spike region that the TCR reacts to and placed in a CD4 or CD8 class. Log10-transformed breadth and depth values were compared by one-way ANOVA with Sidak's multiple comparisons tests. The immuneACCESS repertoire file appears here via TCRdb, limited to in-frame rearrangements. These files lack a portion of the clones; in checked studies, under half of the deficit traces to unresolved V genes, and the cause of the others is not known. That table is the source of V, J and clone size, and D and trimming were worked out from the DNA. In this sample the table shows some 150,000 clones, roughly four fifths of which occur a single time. Together, the top ten hold about 4% of the sample.

Trimming costs V 6 bases and J 3 bases, and their ends lie 11 bases apart. The CDR3 sequence holds 14 residues, the cysteine and phenylalanine included. This entry keeps only the CDR3 DNA: 42 bases, framed from base 1. Reading the germline V gene gives CDR1 WSHSY and CDR2 SAAADI. Interpreted using the paper, the time point label stands for: baseline before first vaccination. Interpreted using the paper, the treatment or condition label stands for: meningococcal conjugate vaccine given as trial control. The vaccinee samples were drawn from two UK trials, COV001 and COV002, one of which was a single-blind randomized controlled phase 2/3 trial testing AZD1222 (ChAdOx1 nCoV-19) in healthy adults. For TCRbeta chain sequencing, PBMC samples from trial participants were taken at day 0 and at day 28 after the second dose.

Here the sequenced sample was peripheral blood, taken on day 0 of MenACWY control vaccination. The V gene is TRBV10-2 and the J gene is TRBJ1-4; the D gene assignment is ambiguous. This TCR was recovered from an adult in good health. The CDR3 reads CASRNWLPNEKLFF. The bases are TGCGCCAGCAGGAACTGGTTACCTAATGAAAAACTGTTTTTT.